This T cell receptor (beta chain) came from a study of blood T cell repertoires in COVID-19. Study background: Whether acute or convalescent, the COVID-19 samples came from the United States, Italy and Spain.

Sequencing was performed with immunoSEQ multiplex PCR; in TCRdb, only in-frame clones are kept and a portion is missing. The sample includes approximately 140,000 clones, approximately 87% seen only once; the top ten take about 6%. The clonotype originates from an elderly man with acute or convalescent COVID-19. The sequenced sample consisted of peripheral blood.

The CDR3 loop reads CASKRDRGWKPQHF. The CDR3, as DNA: TGTGCCAGTAAGAGGGACAGGGGTTGGAAGCCCCAGCATTTT. The rearrangement uses TRBV19 and TRBJ1-5; TRBD1 aligns across 10 bases. The J segment lost 8 bases and the V segment lost 7 bases, leaving 8 bases of the junction unmatched. There are 14 residues in the CDR3. The germline V gene encodes CDR1 LNHDA and CDR2 SQIVND (reference sequence).